This paragraph covers one T cell receptor (beta chain) sequence. The sample originates from a study of technical replicates of blood from several donors. TCRdb's copy holds only in-frame clones and misses some; the assay was immunoSEQ multiplex PCR. This sample has tens of thousands of clones, with just under 95% found just once. The germline CDR1 and CDR2 sequences are LNHDA and SQIVND (reference sequence). Germline trimming cut 5 bases from V and 5 bases from J; bases unmatched to any gene: 5. The CDR3 length is 14 residues. The chain joins TRBV19 to TRBJ1-5; 8 bases align to TRBD1. The specimen was T cells isolated from PBMCs. The TCR comes from a human donor in good health. DNA of the CDR3: TGTGCCAGTAGTCGACAGGGGCCCCATCAGCCCCAGCATTTT. This translates into CASSRQGPHQPQHF.